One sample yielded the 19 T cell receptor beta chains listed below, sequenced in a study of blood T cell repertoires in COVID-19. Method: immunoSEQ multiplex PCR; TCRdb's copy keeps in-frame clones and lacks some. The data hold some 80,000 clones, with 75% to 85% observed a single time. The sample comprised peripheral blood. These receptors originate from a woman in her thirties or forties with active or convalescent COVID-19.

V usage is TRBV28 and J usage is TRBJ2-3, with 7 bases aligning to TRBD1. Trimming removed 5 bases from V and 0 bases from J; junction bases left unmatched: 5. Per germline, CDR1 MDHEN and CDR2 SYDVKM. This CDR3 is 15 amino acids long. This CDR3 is CASSPQGFSTDTQYF. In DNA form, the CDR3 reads TGTGCCAGCAGTCCACAGGGGTTTAGCACAGATACGCAGTATTTT.

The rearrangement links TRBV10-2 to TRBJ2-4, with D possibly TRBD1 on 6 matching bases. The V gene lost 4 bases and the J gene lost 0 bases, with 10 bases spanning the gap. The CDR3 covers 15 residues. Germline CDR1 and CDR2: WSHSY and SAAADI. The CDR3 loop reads CASSVDSLAKNIQYF. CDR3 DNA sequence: TGCGCCAGCAGTGTGGACAGTCTAGCCAAAAACATTCAGTACTTC.

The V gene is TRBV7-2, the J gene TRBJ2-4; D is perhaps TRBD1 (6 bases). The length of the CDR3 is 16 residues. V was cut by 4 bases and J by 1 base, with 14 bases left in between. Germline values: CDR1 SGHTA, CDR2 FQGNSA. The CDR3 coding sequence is TGTGCCAGCAGCTGGGACACTAGATCGGCCAAAAACATTCAGTACTTC. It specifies CASSWDTRSAKNIQYF. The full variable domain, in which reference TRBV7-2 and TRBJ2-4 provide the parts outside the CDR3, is GAGVSQSPSNKVTEKGKDVELRCDPISGHTALYWYRQSLGQGLEFLIYFQGNSAPDKSGLPSDRFSAERTGGSVSTLTIQRTQQEDSAVYLCASSWDTRSAKNIQYFGAGTRLSVL.

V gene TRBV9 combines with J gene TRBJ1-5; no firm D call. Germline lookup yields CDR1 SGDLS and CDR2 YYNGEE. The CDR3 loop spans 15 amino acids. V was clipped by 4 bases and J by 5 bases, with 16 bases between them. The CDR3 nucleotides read TGTGCCAGCAGCTTACAGAAGCCGGTTTATCAGCCCCAGCATTTT. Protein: CASSLQKPVYQPQHF.

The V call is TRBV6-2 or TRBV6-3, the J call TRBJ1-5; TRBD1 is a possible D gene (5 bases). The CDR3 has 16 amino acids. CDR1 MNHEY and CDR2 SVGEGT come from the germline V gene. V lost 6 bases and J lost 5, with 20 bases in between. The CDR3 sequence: CASSERRGGSDQPQHF. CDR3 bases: TGTGCCAGCAGCGAAAGGCGGGGGGGGTCCGATCAGCCCCAGCATTTT.

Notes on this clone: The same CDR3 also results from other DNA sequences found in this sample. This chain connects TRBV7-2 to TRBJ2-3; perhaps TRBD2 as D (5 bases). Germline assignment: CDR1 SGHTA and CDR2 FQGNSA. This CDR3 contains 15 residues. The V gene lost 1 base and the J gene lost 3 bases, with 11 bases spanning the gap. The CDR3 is CASSLEGVGTDTQYF. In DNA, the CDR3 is TGTGCCAGCAGCTTAGAGGGAGTAGGAACAGATACGCAGTATTTT.

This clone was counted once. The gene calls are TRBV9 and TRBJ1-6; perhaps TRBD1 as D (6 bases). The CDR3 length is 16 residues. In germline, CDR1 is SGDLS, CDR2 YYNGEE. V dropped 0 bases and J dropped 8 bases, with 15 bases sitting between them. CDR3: CASSVGLGGQDSPLHF. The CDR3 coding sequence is TGTGCCAGCAGCGTAGGCTTGGGGGGGCAAGATTCACCCCTCCACTTT. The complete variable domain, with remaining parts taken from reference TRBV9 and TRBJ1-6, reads DSGVTQTPKHLITATGQRVTLRCSPRSGDLSVYWYQQSLDQGLQFLIQYYNGEERAKGNILERFSAQQFPDLHSELNLSSLELGDSALYFCASSVGLGGQDSPLHFGNGTRLTVT.

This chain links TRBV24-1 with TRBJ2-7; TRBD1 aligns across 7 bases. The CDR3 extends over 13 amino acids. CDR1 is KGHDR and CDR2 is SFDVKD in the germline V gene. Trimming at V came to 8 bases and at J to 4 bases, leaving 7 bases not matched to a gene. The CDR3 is CATTGDSCYEQYF. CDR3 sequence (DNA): TGTGCCACCACCGGGGACAGCTGTTACGAGCAGTACTTC.

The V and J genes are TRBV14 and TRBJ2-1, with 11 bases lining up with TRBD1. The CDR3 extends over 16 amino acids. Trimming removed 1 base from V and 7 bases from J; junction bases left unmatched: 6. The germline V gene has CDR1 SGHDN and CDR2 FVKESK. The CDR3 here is CASSQGTGGGWNEQFF. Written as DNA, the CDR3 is TGTGCCAGCAGCCAAGGGACAGGGGGCGGTTGGAATGAGCAGTTCTTC.

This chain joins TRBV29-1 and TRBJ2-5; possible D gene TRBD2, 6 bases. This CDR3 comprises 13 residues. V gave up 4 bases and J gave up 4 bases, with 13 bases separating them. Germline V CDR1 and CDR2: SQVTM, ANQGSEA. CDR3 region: CSVGFRRGETQYF. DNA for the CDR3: TGCAGCGTTGGGTTCAGGCGGGGAGAGACCCAGTACTTC.

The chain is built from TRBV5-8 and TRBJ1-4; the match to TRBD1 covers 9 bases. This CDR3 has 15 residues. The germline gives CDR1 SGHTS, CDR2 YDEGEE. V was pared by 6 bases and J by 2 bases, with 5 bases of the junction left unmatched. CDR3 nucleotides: TGTGCCAGCAACAGGGGGCCATCGACTAATGAAAAACTGTTTTTT. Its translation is CASNRGPSTNEKLFF.

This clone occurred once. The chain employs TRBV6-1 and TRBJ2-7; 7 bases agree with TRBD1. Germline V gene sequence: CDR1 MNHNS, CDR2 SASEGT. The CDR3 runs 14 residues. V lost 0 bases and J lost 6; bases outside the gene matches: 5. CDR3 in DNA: TGTGCCAGCAGTGAAGCGCTTCGACAGGGCGAGCAGTACTTC. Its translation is CASSEALRQGEQYF.

The CDR3 protein is CASSSGWGQPQHF. CDR3 sequence (DNA): TGTGCCAGCAGTTCAGGGTGGGGTCAGCCCCAGCATTTT. V usage is TRBV11-2 and J usage is TRBJ1-5; tentative D call: TRBD1 (5 bases). Between the trimmed V and J ends, which lost 6 bases and 6 bases, there was a span of 12 bases. The CDR3 extends over 13 amino acids. CDR1 SGHAT and CDR2 FQNNGV come from the germline V gene. The full variable domain, in which reference TRBV11-2 and TRBJ1-5 provide the parts outside the CDR3, is EAGVAQSPRYKIIEKRQSVAFWCNPISGHATLYWYQQILGQGPKLLIQFQNNGVVDDSQLPKDRFSAERLKGVDSTLKIQPAKLEDSAVYLCASSSGWGQPQHFGDGTRLSIL.

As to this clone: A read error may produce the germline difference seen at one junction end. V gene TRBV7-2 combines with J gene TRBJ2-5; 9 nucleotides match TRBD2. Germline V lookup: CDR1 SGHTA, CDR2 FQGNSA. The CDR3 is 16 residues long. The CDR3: CASSLAGAGGWETQYF. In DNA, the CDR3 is TGTGCCAGCAGCCTAGCCGGAGCGGGGGGTTGGGAGACCCAGTACTTC.

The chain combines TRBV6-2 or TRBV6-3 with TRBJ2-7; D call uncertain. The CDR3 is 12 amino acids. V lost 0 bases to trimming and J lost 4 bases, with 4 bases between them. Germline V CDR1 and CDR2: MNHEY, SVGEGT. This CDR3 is CASSYSRYEQYF. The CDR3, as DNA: TGTGCCAGCAGTTACTCGCGGTACGAGCAGTACTTC.

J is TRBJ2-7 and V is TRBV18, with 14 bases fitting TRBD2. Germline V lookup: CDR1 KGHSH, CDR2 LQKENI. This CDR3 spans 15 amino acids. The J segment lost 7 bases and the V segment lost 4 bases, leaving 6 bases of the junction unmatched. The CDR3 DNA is TGTGCCAGCTCACAGGGGACTAGCGGGAGCCGTGAGCAGTACTTC. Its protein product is CASSQGTSGSREQYF. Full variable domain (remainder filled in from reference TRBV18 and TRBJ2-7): NAGVMQNPRHLVRRRGQEARLRCSPMKGHSHVYWYRQLPEEGLKFMVYLQKENIIDESGMPKERFSAEFPKEGPSILRIQQVVRGDSAAYFCASSQGTSGSREQYFGPGTRLTVT.

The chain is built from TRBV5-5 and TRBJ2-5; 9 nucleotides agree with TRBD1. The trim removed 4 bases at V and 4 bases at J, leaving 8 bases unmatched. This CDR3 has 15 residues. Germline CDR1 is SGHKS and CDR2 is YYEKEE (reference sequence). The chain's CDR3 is CASSKQGAPIETQYF. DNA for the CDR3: TGTGCCAGCAGCAAACAGGGGGCGCCAATAGAGACCCAGTACTTC.

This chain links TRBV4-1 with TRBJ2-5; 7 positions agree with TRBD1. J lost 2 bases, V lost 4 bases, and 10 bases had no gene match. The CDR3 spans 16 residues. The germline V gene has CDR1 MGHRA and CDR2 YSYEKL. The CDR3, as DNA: TGCGCCAGCAGCCGAGGAGGACAGGCGGTACAAGAGACCCAGTACTTC. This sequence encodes CASSRGGQAVQETQYF.

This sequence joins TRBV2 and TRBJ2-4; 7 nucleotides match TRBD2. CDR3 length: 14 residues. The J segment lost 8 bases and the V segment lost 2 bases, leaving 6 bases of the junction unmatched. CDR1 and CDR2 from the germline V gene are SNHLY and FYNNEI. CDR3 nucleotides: TGTGCCAGCAGTGAACTCGGGGGGATGGACATTCAGTACTTC. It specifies CASSELGGMDIQYF.